A selection of T cell receptor beta chains follows, all from one sample in a study of identical twins. A single record per CDR3 protein comes from TCRdb applying MiXCR to the 5' RACE reads. The sample contains just under 550,000 distinct CDR3 sequences, about 16% of which appear only once. Another study also made use of these data, one on yellow fever vaccine responses in identical twins.

The sample comprised CD4+ T cells sorted from blood. Receptors were obtained from a woman under 30 in good health. CDR3s include the opening cysteine and the closing phenylalanine or tryptophan. The order of the fields is clone size, V gene, D gene, J gene, CDR3 DNA, CDR3 protein. A D gene is named only where the DNA matches it firmly. Rows may omit the clone size; those that give it use once, few, many or a size class.

clone size: few
V gene: TRBV27
D gene: NA
J gene: TRBJ2-4
CDR3 DNA: TGTGCCAGCAGTTTATCAGGTCTGGGACGGGGGAAGGACATTCAGTACTTC
CDR3 protein: CASSLSGLGRGKDIQYF

clone size: NA
V gene: TRBV9
D gene: NA
J gene: TRBJ2-5
CDR3 DNA: TGTGCCAGCAGCGTAGTCGGGGCCGGGGAGACCCAGTACTTC
CDR3 protein: CASSVVGAGETQYF

clone size: NA
V gene: TRBV6-2/TRBV6-3
D gene: NA
J gene: TRBJ2-6
CDR3 DNA: TGTGCCAGCAGTACTATAGACCTTTTCGGGGGTTATTCTGGGGCCAACGTCCTGACTTTC
CDR3 protein: CASSTIDLFGGYSGANVLTF

clone size: few
V gene: TRBV20-1
D gene: NA
J gene: TRBJ2-1
CDR3 DNA: TGCAGTGCTCATACCAGGGGTAACCCCGATCACAATGAGCAGTTCTTC
CDR3 protein: CSAHTRGNPDHNEQFF

clone size: few
V gene: TRBV27
D gene: NA
J gene: TRBJ2-1
CDR3 DNA: TGTGCCAGCACCCCCCTGGCCACAAGCTCCTACAATGAGCAGTTCTTC
CDR3 protein: CASTPLATSSYNEQFF

clone size: NA
V gene: TRBV5-6
D gene: NA
J gene: TRBJ2-3
CDR3 DNA: TGTGCCAGCAGCTCTACTAGGGTAAGGACAGATACGCAGTATTTT
CDR3 protein: CASSSTRVRTDTQYF

clone size: NA
V gene: TRBV14
D gene: TRBD2
J gene: TRBJ2-3
CDR3 DNA: TGTGCCAGCAGCCAACGAACCACCCGCGACGGACTAGCGGGGCCTCCTAGCACAGATACGCAGTATTTT
CDR3 protein: CASSQRTTRDGLAGPPSTDTQYF

clone size: NA
V gene: TRBV20-1
D gene: NA
J gene: TRBJ2-1
CDR3 DNA: TGCAGTGCCGCGGGGCAGCCCTCCTACAATGAGCAGTTCTTC
CDR3 protein: CSAAGQPSYNEQFF

clone size: NA
V gene: TRBV6-1
D gene: NA
J gene: TRBJ2-1
CDR3 DNA: TGTGCCAGCAGCCAAGTAGGAGTTCCCTACAATGAGCAGTTCTTC
CDR3 protein: CASSQVGVPYNEQFF

clone size: NA
V gene: TRBV7-6
D gene: TRBD1
J gene: TRBJ1-5
CDR3 DNA: TGTGCCAGCAGCTCCCCGGCCGACAGGGTGGGTCAGCCCCAGCATTTT
CDR3 protein: CASSSPADRVGQPQHF

clone size: NA
V gene: TRBV15
D gene: TRBD1
J gene: TRBJ2-4
CDR3 DNA: TGTGCCACCAGCAGAGATGGACAGGGACGGGCCAAAAACATTCAGTACTTC
CDR3 protein: CATSRDGQGRAKNIQYF

clone size: many
V gene: TRBV27
D gene: TRBD1
J gene: TRBJ1-5
CDR3 DNA: TGTGCCAGCCCACCGGGACAGGGGGCGGAACAGCCCCAGCATTTT
CDR3 protein: CASPPGQGAEQPQHF

clone size: NA
V gene: TRBV9
D gene: TRBD2
J gene: TRBJ2-3
CDR3 DNA: TGTGCCAGCAGCGTGGGACTAGCGGGTGGGGAAGATACGCAGTATTTT
CDR3 protein: CASSVGLAGGEDTQYF

clone size: few
V gene: TRBV29-1
D gene: NA
J gene: TRBJ2-5
CDR3 DNA: TGCAGCGTTGTCAAGGACACCGGGTACCAAGAGACCCAGTACTTC
CDR3 protein: CSVVKDTGYQETQYF

clone size: many
V gene: TRBV29-1
D gene: NA
J gene: TRBJ1-4
CDR3 DNA: TGCAGCGTCACCGAGTCGGCGGAAAAACTGTTTTTT
CDR3 protein: CSVTESAEKLFF

clone size: few
V gene: TRBV12-5
D gene: TRBD1
J gene: TRBJ1-1
CDR3 DNA: TGTGCTAGTGGTTTGGGAAAGGACAGGGCGAACACTGAAGCTTTCTTT
CDR3 protein: CASGLGKDRANTEAFF

clone size: NA
V gene: TRBV3-1
D gene: NA
J gene: TRBJ2-5
CDR3 DNA: TGTGCCAGCAGCCAAGATCCCGGGACACTGAATGGGGAGACCCAGTACTTC
CDR3 protein: CASSQDPGTLNGETQYF

clone size: many
V gene: TRBV20-1
D gene: TRBD2
J gene: TRBJ2-1
CDR3 DNA: TGCAGTGCTGGTGGTCCTAGCGGGGGAGCCCTCAATGAGCAGTTCTTC
CDR3 protein: CSAGGPSGGALNEQFF

clone size: NA
V gene: TRBV11-2
D gene: TRBD2
J gene: TRBJ2-5
CDR3 DNA: TGTGCCAGCAGCTTAGTACGGACTAGCGGGAGTGGGTGGGGGACCCAGTACTTC
CDR3 protein: CASSLVRTSGSGWGTQYF

clone size: few
V gene: TRBV3-1
D gene: NA
J gene: TRBJ2-1
CDR3 DNA: TGTGCCAGCAGCCAAGGGAGGGCCATGTACAATGAGCAGTTCTTC
CDR3 protein: CASSQGRAMYNEQFF

clone size: NA
V gene: TRBV19
D gene: TRBD2
J gene: TRBJ2-1
CDR3 DNA: TGTGCCAGTAGTATCGGGACTAGCGGGAGTATCCGGTCCAATGAGCAGTTCTTC
CDR3 protein: CASSIGTSGSIRSNEQFF

clone size: many
V gene: TRBV6-5
D gene: NA
J gene: TRBJ1-2
CDR3 DNA: TGTGCCAGCAGTTTCCGGTCGCCCGACGGCTACACCTTC
CDR3 protein: CASSFRSPDGYTF

clone size: NA
V gene: TRBV29-1
D gene: TRBD1
J gene: TRBJ2-5
CDR3 DNA: TGCAGCGTTGAATTCGGTCGGAGGACAGGGGGCCAAGAGACCCAGTACTTC
CDR3 protein: CSVEFGRRTGGQETQYF

clone size: many
V gene: TRBV20-1
D gene: NA
J gene: TRBJ1-4
CDR3 DNA: TGCAGTGCTAGAAAGAGATGGAATGAAAAACTGTTTTTT
CDR3 protein: CSARKRWNEKLFF

clone size: many
V gene: TRBV12-3/TRBV12-4
D gene: NA
J gene: TRBJ2-1
CDR3 DNA: TGTGCCAGCACCAGGTTCCCGGACGAGCAGTTCTTC
CDR3 protein: CASTRFPDEQFF

clone size: NA
V gene: TRBV7-9
D gene: NA
J gene: TRBJ1-6
CDR3 DNA: TGTGCCAGCAGCCCCACGGGAAATAATTCACCCCTCCACTTT
CDR3 protein: CASSPTGNNSPLHF

clone size: few
V gene: TRBV3-1
D gene: TRBD2
J gene: TRBJ2-1
CDR3 DNA: TGTGCCAGCGGGTCGACTAGCGGATACAATGAGCAGTTCTTC
CDR3 protein: CASGSTSGYNEQFF

clone size: NA
V gene: TRBV6-2/TRBV6-3
D gene: TRBD1
J gene: TRBJ1-5
CDR3 DNA: TGTGCCAGCAGTCAACAGGGGGCAGGCAATCAGCCCCAGCATTTT
CDR3 protein: CASSQQGAGNQPQHF

clone size: few
V gene: TRBV20-1
D gene: TRBD1
J gene: TRBJ2-7
CDR3 DNA: TGCAGTGCTAGATTGGCAGGGGGATGGTACGAGCAGTACTTC
CDR3 protein: CSARLAGGWYEQYF

clone size: NA
V gene: TRBV12-3/TRBV12-4
D gene: NA
J gene: TRBJ2-2
CDR3 DNA: TGTGCCAGCAGCTCCCTGAACACCGGGGAGCTGTTTTTT
CDR3 protein: CASSSLNTGELFF

clone size: NA
V gene: TRBV6-1
D gene: NA
J gene: TRBJ2-7
CDR3 DNA: TGTGCCAGCAGTCATACACCCCCTGTCCTTGGAACCTACGAGCAGTACTTC
CDR3 protein: CASSHTPPVLGTYEQYF

clone size: few
V gene: TRBV13
D gene: TRBD1
J gene: TRBJ2-1
CDR3 DNA: TGTGCCAGCAGCTTAGTCGGTCCGGTAGGGGGCTGGGAGCAGTTCTTC
CDR3 protein: CASSLVGPVGGWEQFF

clone size: NA
V gene: TRBV15
D gene: NA
J gene: TRBJ1-1
CDR3 DNA: TGTGCCACCAGCGGACGGGGGGGTAGGGAGGCTTTCTTT
CDR3 protein: CATSGRGGREAFF

clone size: few
V gene: TRBV29-1
D gene: TRBD2
J gene: TRBJ2-1
CDR3 DNA: TGCAGCGTTGAAGATCCCAGGGTTTTAGCGGGAGTGAATGAGCAGTTCTTC
CDR3 protein: CSVEDPRVLAGVNEQFF

clone size: few
V gene: TRBV20-1
D gene: TRBD1
J gene: TRBJ2-4
CDR3 DNA: TGCAGTGCTTTGGCCGGGACAGACAAAACGGGACAGTACTTC
CDR3 protein: CSALAGTDKTGQYF

clone size: few
V gene: TRBV7-9
D gene: TRBD1
J gene: TRBJ2-7
CDR3 DNA: TGTGCCAGCAGCCAGACCGGTACAGGGGCTTCCTACGAGCAGTACTTC
CDR3 protein: CASSQTGTGASYEQYF

clone size: NA
V gene: TRBV5-6
D gene: TRBD1
J gene: TRBJ2-7
CDR3 DNA: TGTGCCAGCAGTGGGACAGGGACCTCCTACGAGCAGTACTTC
CDR3 protein: CASSGTGTSYEQYF

clone size: few
V gene: TRBV10-3
D gene: TRBD2
J gene: TRBJ2-7
CDR3 DNA: TGTGCCATCAGAATCGTAGCGGGAGAGTCCTCCGAGCAGTACTTC
CDR3 protein: CAIRIVAGESSEQYF

clone size: few
V gene: TRBV4-1
D gene: NA
J gene: TRBJ2-3
CDR3 DNA: TGCGCCAGCAGCCCTTGGTGGACAGATACGCAGTATTTT
CDR3 protein: CASSPWWTDTQYF

clone size: few
V gene: TRBV11-1
D gene: NA
J gene: TRBJ2-1
CDR3 DNA: TGTGCCAGCAGCTCGGTGGAGGGCCTGGGGAATGAGCAGTTCTTC
CDR3 protein: CASSSVEGLGNEQFF

clone size: few
V gene: TRBV9
D gene: TRBD1
J gene: TRBJ1-4
CDR3 DNA: TGTGCCAGCAGCACCGGGGGACAGGCGGAAAAACTGTTTTTT
CDR3 protein: CASSTGGQAEKLFF

clone size: few
V gene: TRBV7-2
D gene: NA
J gene: TRBJ2-1
CDR3 DNA: TGTGCCAGCAGGGCCAATGGGGGGAGATACAATGAGCAGTTCTTC
CDR3 protein: CASRANGGRYNEQFF

clone size: few
V gene: TRBV20-1
D gene: TRBD1
J gene: TRBJ1-1
CDR3 DNA: TGCAGTGCTAGGACCCTAATGACAGGGGCTGAAGCTTTCTTT
CDR3 protein: CSARTLMTGAEAFF

clone size: NA
V gene: TRBV29-1
D gene: NA
J gene: TRBJ2-7
CDR3 DNA: TGCAGCGTTGCCCTGGACACGAGCTCCTACGAGCAGTACTTC
CDR3 protein: CSVALDTSSYEQYF

clone size: few
V gene: TRBV3-1
D gene: TRBD2
J gene: TRBJ2-7
CDR3 DNA: TGTGCCAGCAGCCAAGAAACAGGACTAGCAACCCACGAGCAGTACTTC
CDR3 protein: CASSQETGLATHEQYF

clone size: few
V gene: TRBV10-3
D gene: TRBD1
J gene: TRBJ2-1
CDR3 DNA: TGTGCCACCCTACCGGGACAGGGGGTTAGTGAGCAGTTCTTC
CDR3 protein: CATLPGQGVSEQFF

clone size: NA
V gene: TRBV20-1
D gene: NA
J gene: TRBJ2-2
CDR3 DNA: TGCAGTGCTAGAGGCGGGACCGGGGAGCTGTTTTTT
CDR3 protein: CSARGGTGELFF

clone size: NA
V gene: TRBV7-9
D gene: TRBD1
J gene: TRBJ2-2
CDR3 DNA: TGTGCCAGCATCGGACAGGGGGACACCGGGGAGCTGTTTTTT
CDR3 protein: CASIGQGDTGELFF

clone size: NA
V gene: TRBV2
D gene: NA
J gene: TRBJ1-1
CDR3 DNA: TGTGCCAGCACCATGTCAGGGGTGAACACTGAAGCTTTCTTT
CDR3 protein: CASTMSGVNTEAFF

clone size: few
V gene: TRBV12-5
D gene: NA
J gene: TRBJ2-7
CDR3 DNA: TGTGCTAGTGGTTTGGTAGTGGGACACCCCGTACAGTACTTC
CDR3 protein: CASGLVVGHPVQYF

clone size: few
V gene: TRBV29-1
D gene: TRBD1
J gene: TRBJ2-7
CDR3 DNA: TGCAGCGTTGAGGACAGGGATAGATACGAGCAGTACTTC
CDR3 protein: CSVEDRDRYEQYF